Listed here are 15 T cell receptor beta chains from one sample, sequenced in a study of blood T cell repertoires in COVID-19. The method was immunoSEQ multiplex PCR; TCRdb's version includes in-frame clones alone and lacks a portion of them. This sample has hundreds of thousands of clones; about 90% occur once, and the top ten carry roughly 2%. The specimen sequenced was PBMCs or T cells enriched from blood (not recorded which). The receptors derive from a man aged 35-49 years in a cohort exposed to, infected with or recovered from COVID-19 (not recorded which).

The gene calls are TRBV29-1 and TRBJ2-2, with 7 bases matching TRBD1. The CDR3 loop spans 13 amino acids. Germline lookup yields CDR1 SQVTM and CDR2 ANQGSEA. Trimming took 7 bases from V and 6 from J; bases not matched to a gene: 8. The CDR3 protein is CSAATGVAGELFF. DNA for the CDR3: TGCAGCGCCGCCACAGGGGTCGCCGGGGAGCTGTTTTTT.

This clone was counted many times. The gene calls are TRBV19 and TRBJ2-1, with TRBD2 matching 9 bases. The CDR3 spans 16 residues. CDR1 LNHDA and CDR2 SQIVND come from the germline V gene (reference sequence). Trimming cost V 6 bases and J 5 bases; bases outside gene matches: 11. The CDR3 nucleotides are TGTGCCAGTAGCAACCGACTAGCGGTCGGTAACAATGAGCAGTTCTTC. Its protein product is CASSNRLAVGNNEQFF.

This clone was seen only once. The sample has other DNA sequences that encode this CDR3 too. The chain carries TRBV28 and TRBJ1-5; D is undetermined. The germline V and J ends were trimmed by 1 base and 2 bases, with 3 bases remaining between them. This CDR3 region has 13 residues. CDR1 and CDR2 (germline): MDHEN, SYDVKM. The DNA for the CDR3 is TGTGCCAGCAGTTTATCGGGCAATCAGCCCCAGCATTTT. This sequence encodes CASSLSGNQPQHF.

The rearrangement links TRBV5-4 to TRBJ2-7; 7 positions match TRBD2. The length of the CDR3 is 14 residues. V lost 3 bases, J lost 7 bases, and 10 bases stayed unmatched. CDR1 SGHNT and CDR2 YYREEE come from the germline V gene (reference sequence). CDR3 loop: CASSWGRGGGEQYF. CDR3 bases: TGTGCCAGCAGCTGGGGCCGCGGGGGTGGAGAGCAGTACTTC.

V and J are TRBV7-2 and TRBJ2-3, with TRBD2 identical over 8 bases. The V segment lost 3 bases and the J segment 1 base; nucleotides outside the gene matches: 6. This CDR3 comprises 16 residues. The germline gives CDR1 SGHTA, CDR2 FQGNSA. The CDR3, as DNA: TGTGCCAGCAGCTTCAATAGCGGGATGGGCACAGATACGCAGTATTTT. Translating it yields CASSFNSGMGTDTQYF.

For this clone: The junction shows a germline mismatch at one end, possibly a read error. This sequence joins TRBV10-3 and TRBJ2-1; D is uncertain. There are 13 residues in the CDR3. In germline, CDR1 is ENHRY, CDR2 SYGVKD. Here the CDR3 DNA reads TGTGCCATCAGTGAGTCGAAGCCGAATGGGCAGTTCTTC. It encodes CAISESKPNGQFF.

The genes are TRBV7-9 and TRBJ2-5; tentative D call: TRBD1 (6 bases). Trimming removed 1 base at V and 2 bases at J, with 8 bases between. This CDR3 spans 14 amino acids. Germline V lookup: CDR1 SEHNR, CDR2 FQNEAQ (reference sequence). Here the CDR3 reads CASSLVTGQETQYF. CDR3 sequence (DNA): TGTGCCAGCAGCTTAGTGACAGGACAAGAGACCCAGTACTTC.

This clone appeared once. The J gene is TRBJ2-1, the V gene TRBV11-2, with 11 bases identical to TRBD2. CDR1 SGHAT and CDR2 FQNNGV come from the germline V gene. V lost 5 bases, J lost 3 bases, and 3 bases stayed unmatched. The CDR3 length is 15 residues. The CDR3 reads CASSLGLAVYNEQFF. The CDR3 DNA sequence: TGTGCCAGCAGCCTGGGACTAGCGGTCTACAATGAGCAGTTCTTC.

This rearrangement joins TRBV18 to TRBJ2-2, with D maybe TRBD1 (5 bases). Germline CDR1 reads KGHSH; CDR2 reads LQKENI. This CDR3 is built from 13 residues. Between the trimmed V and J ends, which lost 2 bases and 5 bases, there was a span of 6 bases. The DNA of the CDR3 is TGTGCCAGCTCACCAGGGGCTACCGGGGAGCTGTTTTTT. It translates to CASSPGATGELFF.

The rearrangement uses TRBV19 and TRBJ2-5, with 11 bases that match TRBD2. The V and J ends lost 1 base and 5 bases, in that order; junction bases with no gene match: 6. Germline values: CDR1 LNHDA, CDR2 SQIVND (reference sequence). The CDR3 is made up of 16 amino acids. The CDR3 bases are TGTGCCAGTAGTATAGTAGCGGGAGGGTCCGGTGAGACCCAGTACTTC. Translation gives CASSIVAGGSGETQYF. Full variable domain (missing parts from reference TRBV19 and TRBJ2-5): DGGITQSPKYLFRKEGQNVTLSCEQNLNHDAMYWYRQDPGQGLRLIYYSQIVNDFQKGDIAEGYSVSREKKESFPLTVTSAQKNPTAFYLCASSIVAGGSGETQYFGPGTRLLVL.

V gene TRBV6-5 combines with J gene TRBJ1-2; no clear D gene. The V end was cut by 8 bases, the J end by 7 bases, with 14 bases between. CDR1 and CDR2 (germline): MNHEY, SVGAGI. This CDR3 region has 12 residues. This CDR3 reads CASFRLGSGYTF. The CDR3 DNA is TGTGCCAGCTTTCGACTGGGTTCTGGCTACACCTTC.

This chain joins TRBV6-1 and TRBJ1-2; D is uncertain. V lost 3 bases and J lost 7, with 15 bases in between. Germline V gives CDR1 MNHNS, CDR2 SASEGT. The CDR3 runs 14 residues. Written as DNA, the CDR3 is TGTGCCAGCAGTGAGGAGGGTACCAGTGGTGGCTACACCTTC. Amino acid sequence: CASSEEGTSGGYTF.

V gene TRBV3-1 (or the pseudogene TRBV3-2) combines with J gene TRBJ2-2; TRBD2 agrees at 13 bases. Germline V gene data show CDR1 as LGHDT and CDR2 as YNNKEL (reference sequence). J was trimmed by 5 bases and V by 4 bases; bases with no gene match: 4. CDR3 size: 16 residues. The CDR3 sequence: CASSPTSGRGTGELFF. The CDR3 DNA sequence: TGTGCCAGCAGCCCCACTAGCGGGAGGGGAACCGGGGAGCTGTTTTTT.

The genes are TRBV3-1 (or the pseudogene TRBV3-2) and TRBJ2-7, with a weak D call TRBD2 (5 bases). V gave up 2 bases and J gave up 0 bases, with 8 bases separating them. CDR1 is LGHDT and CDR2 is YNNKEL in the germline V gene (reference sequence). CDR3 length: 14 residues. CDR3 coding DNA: TGTGCCAGCAGCCAACGAGGGCCCTCCTACGAGCAGTACTTC. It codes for CASSQRGPSYEQYF.

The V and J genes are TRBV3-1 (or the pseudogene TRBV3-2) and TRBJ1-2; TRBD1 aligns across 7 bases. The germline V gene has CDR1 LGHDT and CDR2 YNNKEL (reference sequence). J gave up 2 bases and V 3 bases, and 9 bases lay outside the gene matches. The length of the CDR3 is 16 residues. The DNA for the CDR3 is TGTGCCAGCAGCCACACACAGGGGACAGCAAACTATGGCTACACCTTC. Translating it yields CASSHTQGTANYGYTF.